Reported below is one T cell receptor beta chain. It lacks a known antigen. No per-base quality is available; no much larger clone lies one base away. TCRbeta CDR3 regions were amplified from genomic DNA by means of the immunoSEQ Assay, a bias-controlled multiplex PCR. Regarding the original processing steps: Nucleated cell counts per sample were estimated from amplification of reference gene primers within the assay. To quantify the absolute abundance of each unique TCRbeta CDR3 rearrangement, sequence reads were collapsed and filtered. Productive Simpson clonality was computed per sample as the square root of Simpson's diversity index over productive rearrangements. What TCRdb holds here is the immuneACCESS table cut down to in-frame rearrangements. Part of the clones is not present; checked against another copy, under half of the missing clones reflect an unresolved V gene, and the others are unexplained. That table is the source of V, J and clone size, and D and trimming were worked out from the DNA. The sample data list 210,000 or so clones, and more than 70% of these were observed just once. Clones ranked in the top ten supply 5.5% to 7% of the sample.

Samples from volunteer blood donors who had recovered from COVID-19 were contributed by a second Seattle source. Whole blood was collected in K2EDTA tubes by collaborating institutions according to the institutions' own protocols. For TCRbeta analysis, collaborator samples were shipped as frozen whole blood, as isolated PBMCs, or as DNA extracted from either sample type. The sample belongs to a study of blood T cell repertoires in COVID-19 (dated by TCRdb to 2020 to 2021). Study-level background: The collaborator samples originated in the United States, Italy and Spain and spanned the acute and convalescent phases of COVID-19. The material from the prospective study consisted of cDNA or gDNA derived from T cells, B-cell-depleted T cells, or PBMCs. Subjects who had been exposed to COVID-19, were actively infected with it, or had recovered from it provided the deeply sampled blood TCRbeta repertoires that made up the dataset. The repertoires were made available in a free public database intended to serve as a resource for research on the immune response to SARS-CoV-2. Samples were obtained from the ongoing ImmuneRACE study (first 160 participants) and from 1,000 to 1,500 subjects provided by 6 global collaborators. Sample metadata almost always included a de-identified subject ID, COVID-19 status, age in years and sex. Where available, HLA class I and class II types were obtained from metadata supplied by the sample provider rather than from assay-based typing.

Study-wide conclusions, independent of this receptor: How much clinical and demographic metadata was included differed by source and by participant, and the metadata was provided uncurated.

The CDR3 goes from the cysteine to the phenylalanine over 14 residues. CDR3 DNA only is kept here, 42 bases in frame from base 1. According to the germline V gene (reference sequence), CDR1 reads LNHDA and CDR2 reads SQIVND. The germline V end is reduced by 4 bases and the J end by 5 bases; junction bases left unmatched: 5. This receptor chain uses TRBV19 and TRBJ2-3; 8 bases in between match TRBD1. Sequences were obtained from peripheral blood. The receptor was isolated from a woman between 40 and 50 years old who had recovered from COVID-19. The nucleotides are TGTGCCAGTAGTACGACAGGGGCCATAGATACGCAGTATTTT. Its protein product is CASSTTGAIDTQYF.